Listed below are T cell receptor beta chains from one sample, sequenced in a study of T cells in Graves' hyperthyroidism and ophthalmopathy. TCRdb re-analysed the multiplex PCR reads in MiXCR, keeping a single row per CDR3 protein. The sample contains approximately 590,000 distinct CDR3 sequences, just over 45% of which appear only once. Sequencing was performed on peripheral blood or thyroid tissue (not recorded which). The receptors stem from a woman younger than 35 with Graves' hyperthyroidism. Both conserved end residues are part of each CDR3. D genes are given only for firm matches. Not all rows give a size; the values are once, few, many and, for expanded clones, a class.

size: .; V: TRBV7-2; D: .; J: TRBJ2-5; DNA: TGTGCCAGCAGCTCCCCGACGGGGGTTGAGACCCAGTACTTC; CDR3: CASSSPTGVETQYF
size: .; V: TRBV7-9; D: .; J: TRBJ1-4; DNA: TGTGCCAGCAGTCCTCCTTGGGGTGAAAAACTGGTTTTT; CDR3: CASSPPWGEKLVF
size: once; V: TRBV7-3; D: TRBD1; J: TRBJ2-7; DNA: TGTGCCAGCATGCCGGGACAGGGTCACCACGAGCAGTGCTTC; CDR3: CASMPGQGHHEQCF
size: once; V: TRBV2; D: .; J: TRBJ1-1; DNA: TGTGCCAGCAGTGAAAGCGGGGCTTTCTTT; CDR3: CASSESGAFF
size: few; V: TRBV2; D: .; J: TRBJ1-1; DNA: TGTGCCAGTTTGGGGGGTATTACTGAAGCTTTCTTT; CDR3: CASLGGITEAFF
size: .; V: TRBV20-1; D: .; J: TRBJ1-5; DNA: TGCAGTGCTAGATACATCCAGGGGTCTCAGCCCCAGCATTTT; CDR3: CSARYIQGSQPQHF
size: .; V: TRBV14; D: .; J: TRBJ2-5; DNA: TGTGCCAGCAGCCACCTCTGGGCGGAAGTTGAGACCCAGTACTTC; CDR3: CASSHLWAEVETQYF
size: .; V: TRBV2; D: .; J: TRBJ2-5; DNA: TGTGCCATCAGTGAGTGGGGCAGGTACCAAGAGACCCAGTACTTC; CDR3: CAISEWGRYQETQYF
size: many; V: TRBV7-8; D: .; J: TRBJ2-5; DNA: TGTGCCAGCAGCTTAGCGCCAGGGACGGAGACCCAGTACTTC; CDR3: CASSLAPGTETQYF
size: few; V: TRBV20-1; D: TRBD1; J: TRBJ1-5; DNA: TGCAGTGCTCTCCAAGACAGGGCCAATCAGCCCCAGCATTTT; CDR3: CSALQDRANQPQHF
size: many; V: TRBV29-1; D: .; J: TRBJ1-1; DNA: TGCAGCGTTAAGGACGGGAATATGAACACTGAAGCTTTCTTT; CDR3: CSVKDGNMNTEAFF
size: few; V: TRBV14; D: .; J: TRBJ1-2; DNA: TGTGCCAGCAGCCAAGGGTCAGGGATCTATGGCTACACCTTC; CDR3: CASSQGSGIYGYTF
size: .; V: TRBV9; D: TRBD1; J: TRBJ1-3; DNA: TGTGCCAGCAGCACAAGACAGGGGGCCATATATTTT; CDR3: CASSTRQGAIYF
size: many; V: TRBV15; D: .; J: TRBJ1-1; DNA: TGTGCCACCAGCAGAGATCGCACGTTGCGCGACACTGAAGCTTTCTTT; CDR3: CATSRDRTLRDTEAFF
size: .; V: TRBV7-9; D: TRBD1; J: TRBJ2-5; DNA: TGTGCCAGCAGTTTATCAGGGGGCGCGAAGACCCAGTACTTC; CDR3: CASSLSGGAKTQYF
size: .; V: TRBV20-1; D: .; J: TRBJ2-7; DNA: TGCAGTGCTAGAACAAGCGCCTACGAGCAGTACTTC; CDR3: CSARTSAYEQYF
size: .; V: TRBV19; D: .; J: TRBJ1-6; DNA: TGTGCCTGTAATACAGGGAGCTCCTATAATTCACCCCTCCACTTT; CDR3: CACNTGSSYNSPLHF
size: .; V: TRBV13; D: .; J: TRBJ2-2; DNA: TGTGCCAGCAGCTTAGGCCACCAGAACACCGGGGAGCTGTTTTTT; CDR3: CASSLGHQNTGELFF
size: .; V: TRBV7-8; D: .; J: TRBJ2-5; DNA: TGTGCCAGCAGCTTATGGAGGGACCAGTACTTC; CDR3: CASSLWRDQYF